This T cell receptor beta chain is drawn from a study of CD8 T cells in Susac syndrome. The CDR3 is 14 amino acids. V was cut by 2 bases and J by 5 bases, with 15 bases left in between. CDR1 GTSNPN and CDR2 SVGIG come from the germline V gene (reference sequence). From blood CD8+ and CD4+ T cells, TCR beta sequences were generated. The multiple sclerosis controls were treatment-naive patients, and their relapsing-remitting disease was stable or active. In contrast to the negatively isolated CD8+ and CD4+ T cells, TEMRA cells were FACS-enriched. Random hexamers primed reverse transcription of about 0.45 to 1 ug RNA. Amplification of the TCR beta CDR3 was carried out by immunoSEQ multiplex PCR, which spanned a total of 54 Vbeta and 13 Jbeta segments. Each CDR3 protein is one row after TCRdb ran MiXCR on the immunoSEQ multiplex PCR reads. Of roughly 200,000 distinct CDR3 sequences listed, roughly 94% were seen once; the top ten hold 0.07% to 0.095%.

The source material was CD4+ T cells from PBMCs. The V gene is TRBV30, the J gene TRBJ1-2, with D possibly being TRBD1 (5 bases). This receptor was obtained from a human donor with multiple sclerosis. The CDR3 DNA follows: TGTGCCTGGAGTCCCGGGGACCCTAGGTATGGCTACACCTTC. It codes for CAWSPGDPRYGYTF.